These 20 T cell receptor beta chains share one sample of origin, sequenced in a study of control samples from healthy donors and cancer patients. Here immunoSEQ multiplex PCR was the method, and the copy in TCRdb shows in-frame clones only, minus some. The sample contains 100,000 to 150,000 clones, 85% to 95% of which appear only once. Specimen: PBMCs. These receptors originate from a man older than 75 with head and neck cancer.

This chain links TRBV5-3 with TRBJ1-2, with 8 nucleotides matching TRBD1. TRBV5-3 is an ORF; its function is uncertain. V lost 4 bases, J lost 0 bases, and 11 bases stayed unmatched. The CDR3 length is 17 residues. The chain's CDR3 is CARSPPTGQAANYGYTF. The CDR3 DNA reads as TGTGCCAGAAGCCCTCCGACGGGACAGGCGGCTAACTATGGCTACACCTTC.

The chain joins TRBV6-2 or TRBV6-3 to TRBJ2-3; 7 nucleotides agree with TRBD2. Germline CDR1 and CDR2: MNHEY and SVGEGT. The CDR3 extends over 15 amino acids. Trimming at V came to 4 bases and at J to 2 bases, leaving 6 bases not matched to a gene. For the CDR3, the DNA is TGTGCCAGCAGTTTAGCGGGTGCCAACACAGATACGCAGTATTTT. Encoded protein: CASSLAGANTDTQYF.

The rearrangement links TRBV6-5 to TRBJ1-2, with D possibly TRBD1 on 6 matching bases. The CDR3 is 15 amino acids. V was clipped by 2 bases and J by 6 bases, with 16 bases between them. Germline V gene data show CDR1 as MNHEY and CDR2 as SVGAGI. DNA for the CDR3: TGTGCCAGCAGTTACCCGGGGGGCGGGGCCGATGGCTACACCTTC. Translation: CASSYPGGGADGYTF.

The gene calls are TRBV7-8 and TRBJ2-7, with 8 bases lining up with TRBD2. V lost 1 base, J lost 3 bases, and 5 bases stayed unmatched. This CDR3 contains 15 residues. CDR1 and CDR2 (germline): SGHVS, FQNEAQ. The CDR3 DNA sequence: TGTGCCAGCAGCTTAGAGGGACTAGGGATCTACGAGCAGTACTTC. This encodes CASSLEGLGIYEQYF.

In regard to this clone: The sample holds other DNA sequences that translate to the same CDR3. This rearrangement joins TRBV5-1 to TRBJ2-7; 8 bases line up with TRBD1. Germline values: CDR1 SGHRS, CDR2 YFSETQ. CDR3 size: 12 residues. The V and J ends lost 4 bases and 6 bases, in that order; junction bases with no gene match: 3. CDR3 nucleotides: TGCGCCAGCAGCCTACAGGGGGTCGAGCAGTACTTC. Translated, it gives CASSLQGVEQYF.

The chain couples TRBV4-2 to TRBJ2-7; D assignment may be TRBD1 or TRBD2 (5 bases each). Trimming shortened V by 3 bases and J by 6 bases, and 18 bases separated the two germline ends. The V gene's germline CDR1 is LGHNA and CDR2 YNFKEQ. The CDR3 extends over 15 amino acids. CDR3 coding DNA: TGTGCCAGCAGCCAGGCTCCATTGGGGGTGGGCGAGCAGTACTTC. Translation gives CASSQAPLGVGEQYF.

This chain uses TRBV4-1 with TRBJ1-5, with D perhaps matching TRBD1 (5 bases). The CDR3 covers 15 residues. The germline V gene encodes CDR1 MGHRA and CDR2 YSYEKL. Trimming removed 4 bases from V and 3 bases from J, with 13 bases in between. CDR3 sequence (DNA): TGCGCCAGCAGCCCGACCTGGGGCGCCAATCAGCCCCAGCATTTT. Protein product: CASSPTWGANQPQHF.

The J gene is TRBJ2-1, the V gene TRBV14, with a possible D match to TRBD2 (5 bases). CDR1 and CDR2 from the germline V gene are SGHDN and FVKESK. Trimming left V 4 bases short and J 8 bases short, with 18 bases between. The CDR3 is made up of 15 amino acids. Here the CDR3 DNA reads TGTGCCAGCAGCCCCTTGGACTTCTCTATGGATGAGCAGTTCTTC. As protein: CASSPLDFSMDEQFF. The whole variable domain, remainder taken from reference TRBV14 and TRBJ2-1, is EAGVTQFPSHSVIEKGQTVTLRCDPISGHDNLYWYRRVMGKEIKFLLHFVKESKQDESGMPNNRFLAERTGGTYSTLKVQPAELEDSGVYFCASSPLDFSMDEQFFGPGTRLTVL.

V gene TRBV19 combines with J gene TRBJ2-7; 7 bases map to TRBD1. Germline CDR1 and CDR2: LNHDA and SQIVND (reference sequence). The CDR3 sequence is 15 residues long. The ends lost 6 bases at V and 3 bases at J; junction bases unmatched: 11. DNA of the CDR3: TGTGCCAGTAGGCGCCGGACAGGTGGGGACTACGAGCAGTACTTC. Translation gives CASRRRTGGDYEQYF.

This chain uses TRBV3-1 (or the pseudogene TRBV3-2) with TRBJ2-5, with 13 bases that match TRBD2. The CDR3 consists of 19 residues. Germline trimming cut 0 bases from V and 0 bases from J; bases unmatched to any gene: 7. CDR1 and CDR2 from the germline V gene are LGHDT and YNNKEL (reference sequence). This chain's CDR3 is CASSQDPGLAGSYQETQYF. The CDR3 DNA sequence: TGTGCCAGCAGCCAAGATCCGGGACTAGCGGGGTCGTACCAAGAGACCCAGTACTTC.

This sequence joins TRBV11-3 and TRBJ2-3; either TRBD1 or TRBD2 may supply D (5 bases each). The CDR3 runs to 13 residues. Trimming removed 5 bases at V and 7 bases at J, with 13 bases between. Germline CDR1 is SGHNT and CDR2 is YENEEA. CDR3 region: CASSRRRGHTQYF. The CDR3 nucleotides read TGTGCCAGCAGCAGGAGACGGGGCCATACGCAGTATTTT.

The CDR3 reads CASIWGRDGTEAFF. The CDR3 bases are TGTGCCAGCATATGGGGGAGGGATGGCACTGAAGCTTTCTTT. The chain recombines TRBV6-5 with TRBJ1-1; D possibly corresponds to TRBD1 (5 bases). The CDR3 is 14 residues long. Germline values: CDR1 MNHEY, CDR2 SVGAGI. The germline V and J ends were trimmed by 7 bases and 4 bases, with 16 bases remaining between them.

The rearrangement joins TRBV7-2 to TRBJ2-3; TRBD1 aligns across 10 bases. V shed 7 bases and J 4 bases; nucleotides not matched to a gene: 8. Per germline, CDR1 SGHTA and CDR2 FQGNSA. The CDR3 contains 15 residues. The CDR3 DNA reads as TGTGCCAGCAAAGGGGACAGGGGAGGCGCAGATACGCAGTATTTT. It specifies CASKGDRGGADTQYF.

The CDR3 sequence is CASSQPQGAWRYQPQHF. The CDR3 nucleotides are TGCGCCAGCAGTCAACCTCAGGGGGCTTGGCGTTATCAGCCCCAGCATTTT. The gene calls are TRBV23-1 and TRBJ1-5, with 8 bases fitting TRBD1. TRBV23-1 is labeled an ORF, and its function is uncertain. After removal of 2 bases from V and 5 bases from J, the junction contained 11 bases not matched to a gene. The CDR3 totals 17 residues.

This clone has only a few counts. CDR3 in amino acids: CASSDPLGRQGLYEQYF. CDR3 DNA sequence: TGTGCCAGCAGTGACCCCCTGGGACGGCAGGGGCTCTACGAGCAGTACTTC. The rearrangement links TRBV2 to TRBJ2-7; the D gene is possibly TRBD1 (6 bases). V was pared by 3 bases and J by 3 bases, with 21 bases between. The germline V gene encodes CDR1 SNHLY and CDR2 FYNNEI. This CDR3 is 17 amino acids long.

This chain uses TRBV18 with TRBJ2-5; 8 nucleotides align to TRBD1. The germline CDR1 and CDR2 sequences are KGHSH and LQKENI. CDR3 length: 14 amino acids. J was trimmed by 5 bases and V by 0 bases; bases with no gene match: 2. The CDR3 spells CASSPPHRGETQYF. For the CDR3, the DNA is TGTGCCAGCTCACCACCTCACAGGGGGGAGACCCAGTACTTC.

The chain uses TRBV6-5 and TRBJ1-2; D perhaps matches TRBD1 (5 bases). There are 14 residues in the CDR3. V was pared by 7 bases and J by 0 bases, with 12 bases between. Germline V gene sequence: CDR1 MNHEY, CDR2 SVGAGI. The CDR3 sequence: CASKLGGSNYGYTF. The CDR3 DNA follows: TGTGCCAGCAAACTGGGGGGGTCTAACTATGGCTACACCTTC.

The chain is built from TRBV4-1 and TRBJ1-2; D gene unclear. Germline V CDR1 and CDR2: MGHRA, YSYEKL. V lost 4 bases and J 4 bases, leaving 13 bases between the germline ends. This CDR3 is built from 14 residues. The CDR3 DNA sequence: TGCGCCAGCAGCCTGCCGGGTTCTGTCTATGGCTACACCTTC. This translates into CASSLPGSVYGYTF.

This chain connects TRBV27 to TRBJ2-5; TRBD2 agrees at 10 bases. The CDR3 consists of 16 residues. V gave up 6 bases and J gave up 5 bases; unmatched junction bases: 12. Per germline, CDR1 MNHEY and CDR2 SMNVEV (reference sequence). For the CDR3, the DNA is TGTGCCAGCAGCTCATATCTAGCGGGAGTACACGAGACCCAGTACTTC. Residues: CASSSYLAGVHETQYF.

The chain is built from TRBV27 and TRBJ1-6; D gene uncertain. The V end was cut by 5 bases, the J end by 0 bases, with 11 bases between. The germline gives CDR1 MNHEY, CDR2 SMNVEV (reference sequence). This CDR3 spans 16 amino acids. CDR3 in DNA: TGTGCCAGCAGTAGGGTGGGGAGCTCCTATAATTCACCCCTCCACTTT. Translating gives CASSRVGSSYNSPLHF.